What follows describes a single TCR beta chain. The data were obtained in a study of blood T cell repertoires in COVID-19. Sequencing was performed with immunoSEQ multiplex PCR; in TCRdb, only in-frame clones are kept and a portion is missing. The table records about 210,000 clones, around 90% of them present only once. The source is a man aged 30-40 years with acute or convalescent COVID-19. Sequenced material: peripheral blood.

The DNA of the CDR3 is TGCGCCAGCAGCCTACGGACTGGTTTTGGCACCGGGGAGCTGTTTTTT. Its translation is CASSLRTGFGTGELFF. The V and J genes are TRBV5-1 and TRBJ2-2; D perhaps matches TRBD2 (5 bases). The germline V gene has CDR1 SGHRS and CDR2 YFSETQ. The CDR3 has 16 residues. Trimming pared 4 bases from V and 4 bases from J, leaving 17 bases between. The complete variable domain, with remaining parts taken from reference TRBV5-1 and TRBJ2-2, reads KAGVTQTPRYLIKTRGQQVTLSCSPISGHRSVSWYQQTPGQGLQFLFEYFSETQRNKGNFPGRFSGRQFSNSRSEMNVSTLELGDSALYLCASSLRTGFGTGELFFGEGSRLTVL.